Listed here are 13 T cell receptor beta chains from one sample, sequenced in a study of T-cell reconstitution after alpha-beta-depleted transplantation in children. The library targeted TCRbeta and was prepared with unique molecular identifiers. TCRdb re-derived calls from the PCR reads in MiXCR, one entry per CDR3 protein. The table records approximately 200,000 distinct CDR3 sequences, roughly 15% of them present only once. The material was PBMCs from the stem cell graft donor, obtained from the stem cell graft. The receptors were gathered from a human donor who donated a stem cell graft to a child with acute lymphoblastic leukemia.

V gene TRBV5-1 combines with J gene TRBJ2-3; D uncertain. V lost 1 base to trimming and J lost 3 bases, with 15 bases between them. The CDR3 is 16 amino acids. Germline loops: CDR1 SGHRS, CDR2 YFSETQ. CDR3 coding DNA: TGCGCCAGCAGCTTGTCCCCCCTGTCTGGGACAGATACGCAGTATTTT. Residues: CASSLSPLSGTDTQYF.

The V gene is TRBV6-5, the J gene TRBJ1-2; D remains ambiguous. The germline V gene has CDR1 MNHEY and CDR2 SVGAGI. Trimming left V 1 base short and J 0 bases short, with 12 bases between. The CDR3 has 16 residues. The CDR3 here is CASSYLRQESNYGYTF. CDR3 DNA: TGTGCCAGCAGTTACTTGAGGCAGGAGTCTAACTATGGCTACACCTTC.

This chain links TRBV11-2 with TRBJ2-1; 9 bases match TRBD2. J lost 7 bases, V lost 5 bases, and 12 bases had no gene match. Germline-derived CDR1 and CDR2 are SGHAT and FQNNGV. The CDR3 runs to 16 residues. This CDR3 reads CASSPIAGDSHNEQFF. The CDR3 bases are TGTGCCAGCAGCCCGATAGCGGGAGATAGCCATAATGAGCAGTTCTTC.

The table lists this clonotype with many counts. V gene TRBV5-1 combines with J gene TRBJ2-1, with TRBD2 matching over 11 bases. Trimming removed 3 bases from V and 7 bases from J; junction bases left unmatched: 6. CDR3 length equals 15 residues. Germline V gene sequence: CDR1 SGHRS, CDR2 YFSETQ. CDR3 DNA sequence: TGCGCCAGCAGCTCTTCTAGCGGGAGGAGTAATGAGCAGTTCTTC. It translates to CASSSSSGRSNEQFF. The whole variable domain, remainder taken from reference TRBV5-1 and TRBJ2-1, is KAGVTQTPRYLIKTRGQQVTLSCSPISGHRSVSWYQQTPGQGLQFLFEYFSETQRNKGNFPGRFSGRQFSNSRSEMNVSTLELGDSALYLCASSSSSGRSNEQFFGPGTRLTVL.

This clonotype was seen more than once but under ten times. V usage is TRBV12-3 or TRBV12-4 and J usage is TRBJ1-2; the D gene is possibly TRBD1 (5 bases). The CDR3 has 15 residues. The V gene lost 4 bases and the J gene lost 5 bases, with 17 bases spanning the gap. The CDR3 reads CASSSHAGTLYGYTF. The CDR3 DNA reads as TGTGCCAGCAGTTCACATGCCGGGACCTTATATGGCTACACCTTC.

In this sample, this clonotype turned up many times. V and J are TRBV4-1 and TRBJ1-2; no clear D gene. Trimming shortened V by 1 base and J by 0 bases, and 12 bases separated the two germline ends. Germline lookup yields CDR1 MGHRA and CDR2 YSYEKL. The CDR3 totals 16 residues. CDR3 sequence: CASSQGDIRANYGYTF. The CDR3 DNA reads as TGCGCCAGCAGCCAAGGAGACATTCGAGCTAACTATGGCTACACCTTC.

V is TRBV20-1 and J is TRBJ2-3, with D possibly matching TRBD1 (7 bases). The V end was cut by 1 base, the J end by 5 bases, with 19 bases between. This CDR3 has 16 amino acids. Germline CDR1 DFQATT, CDR2 SNEGSKA (reference sequence). The CDR3 DNA reads TGCAGTGCTAGAGCGGGCAGGGGGGTCGGCCGAGATACGCAGTATTTT. Amino acids: CSARAGRGVGRDTQYF.

This chain uses TRBV6-5 with TRBJ2-1; D unresolved. Germline CDR1 reads MNHEY; CDR2 reads SVGAGI. V lost 2 bases, J lost 0 bases, and 8 bases lay in between. There are 15 residues in the CDR3. The chain's CDR3 is CASSYDLSSYNEQFF. The CDR3 DNA is TGTGCCAGCAGTTACGACTTGAGCTCCTACAATGAGCAGTTCTTC.

V usage is TRBV30 and J usage is TRBJ2-1; the match to TRBD2 covers 8 bases. CDR1 and CDR2 (germline): GTSNPN, SVGIG (reference sequence). CDR3 length: 11 residues. Trimming removed 5 bases from V and 15 bases from J; junction bases left unmatched: 9. CDR3: CAWGAGGHRFF. Here the CDR3 DNA reads TGTGCCTGGGGGGCGGGGGGTCATCGGTTCTTC.

This clonotype was seen ten or more times. The chain combines TRBV5-1 with TRBJ2-5; 14 nucleotides line up with TRBD2. The germline V gene has CDR1 SGHRS and CDR2 YFSETQ. The CDR3 spans 15 residues. The V and J ends lost 4 bases and 3 bases, in that order; junction bases with no gene match: 2. DNA of the CDR3: TGCGCCAGCAGCAAGACTAGCGGGAGGGAAGAGACCCAGTACTTC. This sequence encodes CASSKTSGREETQYF.

This clonotype was counted at least ten times. This sequence joins TRBV7-9 and TRBJ2-5; D is perhaps TRBD1 (5 bases). CDR3 length: 15 amino acids. Deletions cut 0 bases from V and 2 bases from J, with 10 bases between. Per germline, CDR1 SEHNR and CDR2 FQNEAQ (reference sequence). CDR3 sequence reads: CASSLAIGHQETQYF. The CDR3 nucleotides are TGTGCCAGCAGCTTAGCCATCGGACATCAAGAGACCCAGTACTTC. Complete variable domain (other parts from reference TRBV7-9 and TRBJ2-5): DTGVSQNPRHKITKRGQNVTFRCDPISEHNRLYWYRQTLGQGPEFLTYFQNEAQLEKSRLLSDRFSAERPKGSFSTLEIQRTEQGDSAMYLCASSLAIGHQETQYFGPGTRLLVL.

In its sample, this clonotype was seen many times. The chain is built from TRBV5-1 and TRBJ2-2; TRBD2 agrees at 10 bases. V dropped 0 bases and J dropped 5; count of bases not matched to a gene: 4. This CDR3 has 16 amino acids. Germline assignment: CDR1 SGHRS and CDR2 YFSETQ. As DNA, the CDR3 is TGCGCCAGCAGCTTGGATTTAGCGGGAGGAACCGGGGAGCTGTTTTTT. This sequence encodes CASSLDLAGGTGELFF.

This clonotype was seen at least ten times. V is TRBV10-3 and J is TRBJ2-7; D may be TRBD1 or TRBD2 (6 bases each). The CDR3 length is 13 residues. The germline V gene has CDR1 ENHRY and CDR2 SYGVKD. V was cut by 9 bases and J by 6 bases, with 18 bases left in between. CDR3 protein: CAIKRGEMGEQYF. In DNA, the CDR3 is TGTGCCATTAAGAGGGGGGAGATGGGCGAGCAGTACTTC.